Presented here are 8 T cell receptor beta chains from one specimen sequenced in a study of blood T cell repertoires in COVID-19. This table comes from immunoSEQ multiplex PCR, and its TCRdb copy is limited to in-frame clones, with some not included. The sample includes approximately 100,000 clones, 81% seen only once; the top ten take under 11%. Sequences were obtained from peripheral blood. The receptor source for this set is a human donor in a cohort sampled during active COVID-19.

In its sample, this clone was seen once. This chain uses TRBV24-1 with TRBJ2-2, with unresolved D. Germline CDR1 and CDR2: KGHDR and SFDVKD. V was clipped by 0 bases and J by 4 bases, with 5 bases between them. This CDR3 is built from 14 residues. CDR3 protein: CATSDLTVTGELFF. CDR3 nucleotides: TGTGCCACCAGTGATTTGACAGTCACCGGGGAGCTGTTTTTT.

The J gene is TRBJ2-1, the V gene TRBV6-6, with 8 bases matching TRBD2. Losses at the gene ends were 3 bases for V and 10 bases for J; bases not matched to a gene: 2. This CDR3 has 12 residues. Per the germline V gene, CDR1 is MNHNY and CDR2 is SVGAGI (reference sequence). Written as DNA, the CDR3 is TGTGCCAGCAGTTATAGCGGGAACGAGCAGTTCTTC. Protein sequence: CASSYSGNEQFF.

The DNA of the CDR3 is TGCGCCAGCAGCGGGGGGACTAGCGGGGCCTACGAGCAGTACTTC. It is translated as CASSGGTSGAYEQYF. The rearrangement joins TRBV5-1 to TRBJ2-7; 13 nucleotides align to TRBD2. CDR1 and CDR2 from the germline V gene are SGHRS and YFSETQ. J was trimmed by 2 bases and V by 4 bases; bases with no gene match: 3. The CDR3 loop spans 15 amino acids.

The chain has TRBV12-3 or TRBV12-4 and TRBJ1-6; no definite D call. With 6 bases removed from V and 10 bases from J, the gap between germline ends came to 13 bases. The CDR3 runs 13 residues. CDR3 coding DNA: TGTGCCAGCAGGAACGAGGGAGGCTCACCCCTCCACTTT. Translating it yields CASRNEGGSPLHF.

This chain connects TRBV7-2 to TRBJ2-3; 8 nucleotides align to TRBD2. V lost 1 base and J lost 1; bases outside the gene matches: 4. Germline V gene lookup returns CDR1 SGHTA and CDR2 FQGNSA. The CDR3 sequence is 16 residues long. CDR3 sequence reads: CASSLDSGTRTDTQYF. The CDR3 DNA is TGTGCCAGCAGCTTAGATAGCGGGACTCGCACAGATACGCAGTATTTT.

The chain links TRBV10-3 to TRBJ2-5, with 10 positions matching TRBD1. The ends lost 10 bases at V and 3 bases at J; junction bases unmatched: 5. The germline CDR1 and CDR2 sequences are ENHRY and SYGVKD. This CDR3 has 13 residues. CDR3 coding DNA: TGTGCCACCGGGACAGGGGAAAAAGAGACCCAGTACTTC. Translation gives CATGTGEKETQYF.

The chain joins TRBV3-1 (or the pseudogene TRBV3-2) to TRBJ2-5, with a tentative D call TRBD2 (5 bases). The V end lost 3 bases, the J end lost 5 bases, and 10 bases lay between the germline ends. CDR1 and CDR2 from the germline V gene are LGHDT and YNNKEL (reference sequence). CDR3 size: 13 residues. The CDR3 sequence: CASSQSGSETQYF. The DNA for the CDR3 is TGTGCCAGCAGCCAGTCGGGATCGGAGACCCAGTACTTC.

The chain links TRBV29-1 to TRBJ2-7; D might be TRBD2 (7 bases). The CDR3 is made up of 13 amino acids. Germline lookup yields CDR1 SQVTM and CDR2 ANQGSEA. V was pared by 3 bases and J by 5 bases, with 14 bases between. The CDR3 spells CSVETGGGNEQYF. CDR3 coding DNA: TGCAGCGTTGAGACTGGCGGGGGCAACGAGCAGTACTTC.